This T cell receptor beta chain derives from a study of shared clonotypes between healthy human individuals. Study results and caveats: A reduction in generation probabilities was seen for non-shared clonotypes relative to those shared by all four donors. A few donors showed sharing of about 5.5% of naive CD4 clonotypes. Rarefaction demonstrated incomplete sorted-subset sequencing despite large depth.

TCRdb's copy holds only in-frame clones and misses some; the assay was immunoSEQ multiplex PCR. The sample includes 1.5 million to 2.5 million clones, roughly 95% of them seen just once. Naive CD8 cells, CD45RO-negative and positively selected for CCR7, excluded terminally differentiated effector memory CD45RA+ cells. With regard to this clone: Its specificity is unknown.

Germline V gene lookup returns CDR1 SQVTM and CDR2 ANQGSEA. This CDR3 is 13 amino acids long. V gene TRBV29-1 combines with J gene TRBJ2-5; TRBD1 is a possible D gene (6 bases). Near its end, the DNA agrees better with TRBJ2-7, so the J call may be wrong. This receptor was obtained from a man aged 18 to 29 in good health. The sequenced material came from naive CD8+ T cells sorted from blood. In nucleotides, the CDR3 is TGCAGCGTTGAAGAACAGGGCTCCTACGAGCAGTACTTC. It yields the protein CSVEEQGSYEQYF.